Listed here are 24 T cell receptor beta chains from one sample, sequenced in a study of Graves' ophthalmopathy and Graves' hyperthyroidism. TCR beta CDR3 amplification used RNA transcripts. An opening RT-PCR round employed HTBI primers and preceded a second-round multiplex PCR. TCRdb re-called the multiplex PCR reads through MiXCR, storing one row per CDR3 protein. The data contain almost 750,000 distinct CDR3 sequences, roughly 41% of them seen just once; the ten biggest clones take up 44%. Sequenced: peripheral blood. The receptors stem from an adult man with Graves' ophthalmopathy.

The chain employs TRBV25-1 and TRBJ1-5; no reliable D call. The CDR3 is 11 residues long. Trimming removed 2 bases at V and 11 bases at J, with 7 bases between. Per the germline V gene, CDR1 is MGHDK and CDR2 is SYGVNS. The CDR3 region has the DNA TGTGCCAGCAGTGAAAGAGAGACCCAGCATTTT. It translates to CASSERETQHF.

In this sample, this clonotype turned up a few times. The V and J genes are TRBV5-1 and TRBJ2-5, with D unclear. CDR1 is SGHRS, CDR2 YFSETQ, per germline. V shed 5 bases and J shed 5 bases, with 22 bases lying between them. The CDR3 loop spans 16 amino acids. CDR3 sequence (DNA): TGCGCCAGCAGTTCTGCGGTGAGGACCCCCCAGGAGACCCAGTACTTC. Translation gives CASSSAVRTPQETQYF.

This clonotype showed up just once. Since a much larger clone is just one base distant, this may be a read error. This chain connects TRBV20-1 to TRBJ2-5, with a weak D call TRBD2 (6 bases). V was cut by 4 bases and J by 4 bases, with 16 bases left in between. Germline CDR1 DFQATT, CDR2 SNEGSKA (reference sequence). This CDR3 contains 14 residues. The CDR3 nucleotides read TGCAGTGCTATGGGCAGGAGGGCATCAGAGACCCAGTACTTC. Translating it yields CSAMGRRASETQYF.

This clonotype occurred a few times. The chain recombines TRBV5-8 with TRBJ2-5, with 8 nucleotides matching TRBD1. The V and J ends lost 0 bases and 7 bases, in that order; junction bases with no gene match: 8. CDR3 length: 15 residues. CDR1 is SGHTS and CDR2 is YDEGEE in the germline V gene. The CDR3 is CASSLAGQGRLTQYF. The CDR3 DNA reads as TGTGCCAGCAGCTTGGCTGGACAGGGCCGATTGACCCAGTACTTC.

The V call is TRBV9, the J call TRBJ2-2; the D is unclear. V was clipped by 4 bases and J by 0 bases, with 13 bases between them. Germline loops: CDR1 SGDLS, CDR2 YYNGEE. The CDR3 is 16 amino acids. The CDR3, as DNA: TGTGCCAGCAGCCCGAGAAGAGGAACGAACACCGGGGAGCTGTTTTTT. Its protein product is CASSPRRGTNTGELFF. Complete variable domain (other parts from reference TRBV9 and TRBJ2-2): DSGVTQTPKHLITATGQRVTLRCSPRSGDLSVYWYQQSLDQGLQFLIQYYNGEERAKGNILERFSAQQFPDLHSELNLSSLELGDSALYFCASSPRRGTNTGELFFGEGSRLTVL.

The V call is TRBV25-1, the J call TRBJ1-2; tentatively, D is TRBD1 (6 bases). V gave up 6 bases and J gave up 6 bases, with 14 bases separating them. The CDR3 length is 13 residues. The V gene's germline CDR1 is MGHDK and CDR2 SYGVNS. In nucleotides, the CDR3 is TGTGCCAGCAGCGTTGCCCCAGGGGATGGCTACACCTTC. This codes for CASSVAPGDGYTF.

In its sample, this clonotype was seen a few times. The chain links TRBV2 to TRBJ2-5; a weak D match, TRBD1 (6 bases). This CDR3 has 14 amino acids. The germline V gene encodes CDR1 SNHLY and CDR2 FYNNEI. V lost 7 bases, J lost 4 bases, and 16 bases lay in between. Written as DNA, the CDR3 is TGTGCCAGCACCGTGGCACAGGGAGTAGAGACCCAGTACTTC. Encoded protein: CASTVAQGVETQYF.

Ten or more counts support this clonotype. The chain is built from TRBV29-1 and TRBJ1-1; maybe TRBD1 (5 bases). The V end lost 4 bases, the J end lost 4 bases, and 16 bases lay between the germline ends. Germline loops: CDR1 SQVTM, CDR2 ANQGSEA. CDR3 size: 14 residues. This chain's CDR3 is CSVVSQGWSTEAFF. The CDR3 nucleotides are TGCAGCGTTGTAAGTCAGGGATGGTCCACTGAAGCTTTCTTT.

V usage is TRBV4-1 and J usage is TRBJ1-4, with D hard to call. CDR3 length: 14 amino acids. The germline V and J ends were trimmed by 3 bases and 4 bases, with 9 bases remaining between them. The V gene's germline CDR1 is MGHRA and CDR2 YSYEKL. The CDR3: CASSQYLDNEKLFF. The CDR3 nucleotides read TGCGCCAGCAGCCAGTACTTGGATAATGAAAAACTGTTTTTT.

The gene calls are TRBV20-1 and TRBJ1-5; possibly TRBD1 for D (5 bases). Germline V gene sequence: CDR1 DFQATT, CDR2 SNEGSKA (reference sequence). The V and J ends lost 1 base and 2 bases respectively, with 15 bases between them. CDR3 length: 16 amino acids. The CDR3 DNA sequence: TGCAGTGCTAGAGGTGACAGCTTTTGGGGCAATCAGCCCCAGCATTTT. Translated, it gives CSARGDSFWGNQPQHF.

The chain links TRBV2 to TRBJ2-7; 7 bases are shared with TRBD2. The CDR3 is 15 amino acids. The V and J ends lost 6 bases and 5 bases, in that order; junction bases with no gene match: 13. The germline CDR1 and CDR2 sequences are SNHLY and FYNNEI. CDR3 in DNA: TGTGCCAGCAGCCAAGAGGGCGGGAGTGGCAACGAGCAGTACTTC. This gives the protein CASSQEGGSGNEQYF. The complete variable domain, with remaining parts taken from reference TRBV2 and TRBJ2-7, reads EPEVTQTPSHQVTQMGQEVILRCVPISNHLYFYWYRQILGQKVEFLVSFYNNEISEKSEIFDDQFSVERPDGSNFTLKIRSTKLEDSAMYFCASSQEGGSGNEQYFGPGTRLTVT.

This clonotype appeared a few times. This CDR3 reads CASSASGAYEQYF. DNA for the CDR3: TGTGCCAGCAGCGCATCGGGGGCCTACGAGCAGTACTTC. V is TRBV7-9 and J is TRBJ2-7; possibly TRBD2 for D (6 bases). CDR1 and CDR2 from the germline V gene are SEHNR and FQNEAQ (reference sequence). Trimming stripped 5 bases from V and 2 bases from J, with 10 bases between. This CDR3 comprises 13 residues.

The rearrangement links TRBV6-5 to TRBJ2-2, with 12 positions matching TRBD2. Germline CDR1 reads MNHEY; CDR2 reads SVGAGI. J gave up 2 bases and V 5 bases, and 3 bases lay outside the gene matches. The CDR3 spans 16 residues. Written as DNA, the CDR3 is TGTGCCAGCAGTCTGACTAGCGGGGGAAACACCGGGGAGCTGTTTTTT. Translated, it gives CASSLTSGGNTGELFF.

This clonotype was seen at least ten times. The chain employs TRBV2 and TRBJ1-1, with a tentative D call TRBD1 (5 bases). This CDR3 contains 12 residues. CDR1 SNHLY and CDR2 FYNNEI come from the germline V gene. Trimming pared 8 bases from V and 0 bases from J, leaving 7 bases between. CDR3 sequence: CASRDLNTEAFF. In nucleotides, the CDR3 is TGTGCCAGCCGGGACTTGAACACTGAAGCTTTCTTT.

The rearrangement uses TRBV29-1 and TRBJ2-7; D gene ambiguous. The germline V gene encodes CDR1 SQVTM and CDR2 ANQGSEA. The CDR3 contains 10 residues. V was shortened by 8 bases and J by 5 bases, with 10 bases between the two germline ends. CDR3 bases: TGCAGCACACCCGGGCACGAGCAGTACTTC. It translates to CSTPGHEQYF.

J is TRBJ1-1 and V is TRBV25-1; 7 bases are shared with TRBD1. Germline V lookup: CDR1 MGHDK, CDR2 SYGVNS. This CDR3 is 16 amino acids long. V dropped 3 bases and J dropped 0; count of bases not matched to a gene: 7. The CDR3 is CASSDTTQGLNTEAFF. CDR3 nucleotides: TGTGCCAGCAGTGATACGACACAGGGGTTGAACACTGAAGCTTTCTTT. Supplemented by reference TRBV25-1 and TRBJ1-1, the full variable domain reads EADIYQTPRYLVIGTGKKITLECSQTMGHDKMYWYQQDPGMELHLIHYSYGVNSTEKGDLSSESTVSRIRTEHFPLTLESARPSHTSQYLCASSDTTQGLNTEAFFGQGTRLTVV.

This clonotype was counted only a few times. The chain joins TRBV12-3 or TRBV12-4 to TRBJ2-7; D not resolved. The CDR3 extends over 13 amino acids. V was clipped by 2 bases and J by 7 bases, with 12 bases between them. As DNA, the CDR3 is TGTGCCAGCAGTTTAAAAAAATCCCGGGAGCAGTACTTC. Translating it yields CASSLKKSREQYF.

Ten or more counts support this clonotype. V gene TRBV7-9 combines with J gene TRBJ1-4; TRBD1 might be the D (5 bases). V gave up 2 bases and J gave up 6 bases, with 10 bases separating them. This CDR3 has 14 amino acids. CDR1 is SEHNR and CDR2 is FQNEAQ in the germline V gene (reference sequence). The CDR3 DNA follows: TGTGCCAGCAGCTTATTAACAGGAGATGAAAAACTGTTTTTT. Translated: CASSLLTGDEKLFF.

This clonotype has ten or more counts. The genes are TRBV7-3 and TRBJ1-6; possibly TRBD1 for D (6 bases). Trimming took 4 bases from V and 10 from J, leaving 14 bases between them. The CDR3 length is 14 residues. Germline loops: CDR1 SGHTA, CDR2 FQGTGA. CDR3 coding DNA: TGTGCCAGCAGCTCCAACCAGGGGAAATCACCCCTCCACTTT. Its protein is CASSSNQGKSPLHF.

Concerning this clonotype: One junction end does not reproduce the germline sequence, and a read error may be involved. This chain joins TRBV7-9 and TRBJ2-7; the D is unclear. The length of the CDR3 is 14 residues. Per germline, CDR1 SEHNR and CDR2 FQNEAQ (reference sequence). The CDR3 sequence: CASSLVATSYGQYF. The DNA for the CDR3 is TGTGCCAGCAGCTTAGTGGCCACCTCCTACGGGCAGTACTTC.

The chain links TRBV6-1 to TRBJ1-2; no clear D. The CDR3 runs to 16 residues. The V gene lost 6 bases and the J gene lost 4 bases, with 21 bases spanning the gap. Germline V CDR1 and CDR2: MNHNS, SASEGT. The CDR3 bases are TGTGCCAGCAGCGCGGGGAAGGACCTTCAAGTCTATGGCTACACCTTC. Its protein product is CASSAGKDLQVYGYTF.

The chain links TRBV24-1 to TRBJ1-5, with a tentative D call TRBD1 (5 bases). The CDR3 is 16 amino acids. Looked up from germline, CDR1 is KGHDR and CDR2 is SFDVKD. The V gene lost 7 bases and the J gene lost 1 base, with 16 bases spanning the gap. CDR3 sequence: CATSSLAGMSNQPQHF. DNA for the CDR3: TGTGCCACCAGCAGCCTGGCAGGGATGAGCAATCAGCCCCAGCATTTT.

This clonotype was seen many times. The genes are TRBV2 and TRBJ1-4; D unclear. CDR1 and CDR2 from the germline V gene are SNHLY and FYNNEI. This CDR3 region has 15 residues. V gave up 7 bases and J gave up 0 bases, with 12 bases separating them. The CDR3 sequence: CASKYDFATNEKLFF. The CDR3 DNA reads as TGTGCCAGCAAGTATGACTTTGCAACTAATGAAAAACTGTTTTTT. The full variable domain, in which reference TRBV2 and TRBJ1-4 provide the parts outside the CDR3, is EPEVTQTPSHQVTQMGQEVILRCVPISNHLYFYWYRQILGQKVEFLVSFYNNEISEKSEIFDDQFSVERPDGSNFTLKIRSTKLEDSAMYFCASKYDFATNEKLFFGSGTQLSVL.

This clonotype was detected a few times. The rearrangement links TRBV7-7 to TRBJ2-7; no reliable D call. CDR1 and CDR2 from the germline V gene are SSHAT and FNYEAQ (reference sequence). Trimming removed 3 bases at V and 1 base at J, with 7 bases between. This CDR3 is built from 13 residues. CDR3 in DNA: TGTGCCAGCAGCTTCCAGGAATCCTACGAGCAGTACTTC. Translating gives CASSFQESYEQYF.